This T cell receptor beta chain was sequenced during a study of blood T cell repertoires in COVID-19. On the study more broadly: COVID-19 samples collected from the United States, Italy and Spain covered acute and convalescent phases. From T cells, B-cell-depleted T cells, or PBMCs came the material, which was cDNA or gDNA.

In the authors' methods: Reference gene primer amplification gave nucleated cell count estimates. Assay: immunoSEQ multiplex PCR; the TCRdb copy retains only in-frame clones and omits some. The D gene and trimming were derived from the DNA, and the V and J assignments and clone size from that table. The profile covers about 99,000 clones, with around 88% appearing a single time and around 3.5% taken by the ten largest. The CDR3 totals 15 residues. Germline CDR1 and CDR2: MNHEY and SVGEGT. The V and J ends lost 5 bases and 6 bases, in that order; junction bases with no gene match: 11. The origin of this receptor is a human donor in a cohort sampled during active COVID-19. The source material was peripheral blood. This chain joins TRBV6-2 or TRBV6-3 and TRBJ1-2; 8 bases map to TRBD1. As DNA, the CDR3 is TGTGCCAGCAGTAATCCGGGACAGGAATTGCATGGCTACACCTTC. As protein: CASSNPGQELHGYTF.